This TCR beta chain was identified in a study of control samples from healthy donors and cancer patients. The germline V and J ends were trimmed by 6 bases and 0 bases, with 11 bases remaining between them. CDR3 size: 15 residues. The germline V gene has CDR1 MDHEN and CDR2 SYDVKM. TCRdb's copy holds only in-frame clones and misses some; the assay was immunoSEQ multiplex PCR. The table records some 28,000 clones, 79% of them present only once. Sequencing used PBMCs. The V gene is TRBV28, the J gene TRBJ1-4; no definite D call. The source is a man aged 60 to 69 with head and neck cancer. The CDR3 region has the DNA TGTGCCAGCAGCATCCCAGTTGCAACTAATGAAAAACTGTTTTTT. Translated, it gives CASSIPVATNEKLFF.